This paragraph reports one T cell receptor beta chain. No antigen is known for it. The entry originates in a study of T cell responses to AZD1222 COVID-19 vaccine. The study, taken as a whole, reports: Along spike, vaccine-associated CD4 TCRs were found throughout, with dominance at 160-218 and 743-854. The reported proportion of spike-specific TCRs targeting unmutated variant regions was nearly half.

V gave up 8 bases and J gave up 4 bases, with 15 bases separating them. In germline, CDR1 is MNHEY, CDR2 SVGAGI. The CDR3 runs to 14 residues. Sequenced by immunoSEQ multiplex PCR; TCRdb stores in-frame clones only, minus some. The sample records more than 150,000 clones, 75% to 90% being singletons. Sequences were derived from peripheral blood, sampled on day 0 of AZD1222 vaccination. The V gene is TRBV6-5, the J gene TRBJ1-3; TRBD1 is a possible D gene (5 bases). This receptor was obtained from an adult in good health. CDR3 sequence: CASGTRGTGNTIYF. The CDR3, as DNA: TGTGCCAGCGGGACCCGGGGGACGGGAAACACCATATATTTT.